This record concerns one TCR beta chain sequence. Its specificity is not known. A much larger clone lies one base from this, so it may be a read error. Other nucleotide sequences in the sample specify the same CDR3. Around 0.12 L of blood, on average, came from one heparinised draw per donor. Sorted populations all exceeded 98% purity. V shed 5 bases and J 4 bases; nucleotides not matched to a gene: 3. The germline V gene has CDR1 LGHNA and CDR2 YNFKEQ. This CDR3 region has 13 residues. This record comes from a study of beta chain features in type 1 diabetes. General study points: The question of HLA type influencing TCRB rearrangement was one that remained unresolved here.

Reverse transcription of all isolated RNA meant that expressed TCRB transcripts were sequenced. Assay used: immunoSEQ multiplex PCR; TCRdb lists only in-frame clones, some missing. The top ten clones hold over 5.5% of a sample with 330,000 or so clones, 11% to 15% of them seen once. This chain links TRBV4-2 with TRBJ2-5; TRBD1 aligns across 8 bases. This receptor was identified in a man younger than 45 in good health. Sequences were obtained from central memory CD4+ T cells from blood. CDR3 sequence reads: CASSSDRGETQYF. The CDR3 DNA sequence: TGTGCCAGCAGCTCAGACAGGGGAGAGACCCAGTACTTC.